In its sample, the clone carrying this T cell receptor (beta chain) was seen many times. Its antigen is undetermined. These data come from a study of Graves' ophthalmopathy and Graves' hyperthyroidism. Regarding the study as a whole: Blood also harbored most expanded thyroid clonotypes above 0.001 frequency.

The authors amplified TCR beta CDR3 regions, and they did so from RNA transcripts for repertoire sequencing. The first-round RT-PCR employed HTBI primers together with the Qiagen OneStep RT-PCR kit. A multiplex PCR was then performed as the second round. MiXCR, applied by TCRdb to the multiplex PCR reads, yields one record per CDR3 protein. The sample has about 210,000 distinct CDR3 sequences; less than 30% are singletons. This CDR3 is built from 13 residues. V lost 10 bases, J lost 0 bases, and 9 bases lay in between. From germline, CDR1 is SEHNR and CDR2 FQNEAQ (reference sequence). If patients had other autoimmune diseases, uncontrolled infections, pregnancy or lactation, they were excluded.

Sequenced sample: peripheral blood. This sequence joins TRBV7-9 and TRBJ2-2, with D unresolved. The origin of this receptor is a man aged 45-60 years with Graves' ophthalmopathy. CDR3 region: CATGDANTGELFF. CDR3 sequence (DNA): TGTGCCACCGGTGACGCGAACACCGGGGAGCTGTTTTTT.